Detailed here is one T cell receptor beta chain. Sequenced by immunoSEQ multiplex PCR; TCRdb stores in-frame clones only, minus some. The sample lists 60,000 to 85,000 clones, nearly 95% seen once, with about a fifth in the top ten. The trim removed 7 bases at V and 6 bases at J, leaving 12 bases unmatched. Germline CDR1 LNHDA, CDR2 SQIVND (reference sequence). The CDR3 totals 15 residues. This specimen belongs to a study of OX40 agonist ivuxolimab in advanced cancers. Study-wide context: With ivuxolimab, an agonistic anti-OX40 (CD134) antibody, patients were treated.

Here the sequenced sample was CD4+ or CD8+ T cells sorted from blood, taken in a trial of the OX40 agonist ivuxolimab. The chain links TRBV19 to TRBJ1-5; 7 bases agree with TRBD1. The clonotype comes from an adult with an advanced solid tumor such as melanoma, head and neck, liver or kidney cancer. The CDR3 region is CASMEEGGGFQPQHF. The CDR3 DNA is TGTGCCAGTATGGAGGAGGGAGGGGGCTTTCAGCCCCAGCATTTT.